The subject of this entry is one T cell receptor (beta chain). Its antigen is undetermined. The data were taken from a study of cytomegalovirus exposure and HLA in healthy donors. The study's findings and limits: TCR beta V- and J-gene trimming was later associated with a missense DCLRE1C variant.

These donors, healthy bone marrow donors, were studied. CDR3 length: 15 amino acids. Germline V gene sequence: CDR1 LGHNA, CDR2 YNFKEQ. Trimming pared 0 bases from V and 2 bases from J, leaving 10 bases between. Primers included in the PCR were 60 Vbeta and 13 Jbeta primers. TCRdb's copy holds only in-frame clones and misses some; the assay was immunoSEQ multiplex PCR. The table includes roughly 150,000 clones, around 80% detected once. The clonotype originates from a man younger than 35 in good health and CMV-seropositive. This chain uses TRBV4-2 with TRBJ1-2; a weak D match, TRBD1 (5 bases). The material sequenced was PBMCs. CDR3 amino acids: CASSQDAGDNYGYTF. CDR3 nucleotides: TGTGCCAGCAGCCAAGATGCGGGGGACAACTATGGCTACACCTTC.